The 6 T cell receptor beta chains below all came from one sample that was sequenced in a study of control samples from healthy donors and cancer patients. Repertoires were generated with immunoSEQ multiplex PCR, while TCRdb's copy carries only in-frame clones and drops some. The sample has some 96,000 clones; just over 90% are singletons. Sequenced input: blood. The receptors derive from a man aged 18 to 30 in good health.

CDR3 sequence (DNA): TGTGCCAGTAGTATAGATGGGACAGAACCCTACACCTTC. It specifies CASSIDGTEPYTF. This chain connects TRBV19 to TRBJ1-2, with 7 bases aligning to TRBD1. Trimming cost V 0 bases and J 10 bases; bases outside gene matches: 5. The CDR3 is made up of 13 amino acids. Germline assignment: CDR1 LNHDA and CDR2 SQIVND (reference sequence).

This chain connects TRBV10-3 to TRBJ1-5; unclear D gene. Germline CDR1 and CDR2: ENHRY and SYGVKD. The CDR3 is made up of 12 amino acids. Trimming removed 6 bases at V and 6 bases at J, with 9 bases between. As DNA, the CDR3 is TGTGCCATCAGGGACGGGGTTCAGCCCCAGCATTTT. Translated, it gives CAIRDGVQPQHF.

The V call is TRBV7-8, the J call TRBJ1-6; no clear D gene. V lost 1 base and J 5 bases, leaving 3 bases between the germline ends. This CDR3 spans 13 amino acids. CDR1 and CDR2 from the germline V gene are SGHVS and FQNEAQ. The CDR3 DNA follows: TGTGCCAGCAGCTTAGTTGATAATTCACCCCTCCACTTT. Protein: CASSLVDNSPLHF.

The V call is TRBV5-1, the J call TRBJ1-1; D is perhaps TRBD1 (5 bases). In germline, CDR1 is SGHRS, CDR2 YFSETQ. The CDR3 spans 14 residues. The V end lost 2 bases, the J end lost 3 bases, and 11 bases lay between the germline ends. CDR3 sequence reads: CASSFAGLDTEAFF. CDR3 DNA sequence: TGCGCCAGCAGCTTCGCAGGGTTGGACACTGAAGCTTTCTTT.

A single count supports this clone. The chain links TRBV19 to TRBJ2-7; D may be TRBD1 or TRBD2 (5 bases each). This CDR3 is built from 13 residues. Germline values: CDR1 LNHDA, CDR2 SQIVND (reference sequence). V dropped 5 bases and J dropped 10 bases, with 18 bases sitting between them. The CDR3 DNA is TGTGCCAGTAGTGCAGAGGGACCGTCGGACCAGTACTTC. It specifies CASSAEGPSDQYF.

The rearrangement joins TRBV30 to TRBJ2-3, with D unclear. Germline CDR1 is GTSNPN and CDR2 is SVGIG (reference sequence). Deletions cut 5 bases from V and 3 bases from J, with 9 bases between. This CDR3 has 12 amino acids. The CDR3 spells CAWDRGTDTQYF. For the CDR3, the DNA is TGTGCCTGGGACCGAGGAACAGATACGCAGTATTTT.